The T cell receptor (beta chain) described here comes from a study of cytomegalovirus exposure and HLA in healthy donors. V dropped 7 bases and J dropped 7 bases, with 14 bases sitting between them. Germline CDR1 and CDR2: SQVTM and ANQGSEA. CDR3 length equals 11 residues. The PCR made use of 60 Vbeta and 13 Jbeta primers. Produced via immunoSEQ multiplex PCR; TCRdb's table is partial and in-frame only. Found here are 210,000 or so clones, approximately 90% of them singletons; the top ten hold roughly 0.99%. A note on this clone: The antigen remains unidentified.

Broader study findings: Productive rates of about 90% or about 30% were seen for most TCR beta V segments in an earlier analysis.

The clonotype originates from a woman between 18 and 29 years old in good health and CMV-seronegative. What was sequenced was PBMCs. The genes are TRBV29-1 and TRBJ2-7; D gene unclear. CDR3 in DNA: TGCAGCGGCGGTTCCAGTGGAGAGCAGTACTTC. It translates to CSGGSSGEQYF.